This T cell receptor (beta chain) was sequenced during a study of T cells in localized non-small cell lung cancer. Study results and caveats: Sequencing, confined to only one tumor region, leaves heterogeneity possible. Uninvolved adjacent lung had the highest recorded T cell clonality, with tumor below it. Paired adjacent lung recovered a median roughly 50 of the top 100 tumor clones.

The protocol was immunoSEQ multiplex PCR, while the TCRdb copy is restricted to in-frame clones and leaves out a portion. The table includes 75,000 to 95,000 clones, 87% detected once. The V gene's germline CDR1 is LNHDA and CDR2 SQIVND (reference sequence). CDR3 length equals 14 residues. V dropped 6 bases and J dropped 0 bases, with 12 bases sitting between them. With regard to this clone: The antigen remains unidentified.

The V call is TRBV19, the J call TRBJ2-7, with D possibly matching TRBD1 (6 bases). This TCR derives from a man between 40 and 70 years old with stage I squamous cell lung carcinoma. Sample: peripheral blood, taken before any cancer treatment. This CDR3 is CASSGQLTSYEQYF. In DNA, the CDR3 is TGTGCCAGTAGCGGACAGCTTACCTCCTACGAGCAGTACTTC.